A single sample is the source of the 24 T cell receptor beta chains below, sequenced in a study of CD8+ T cells in alopecia areata. Following RNA extraction, reverse transcription yielded cDNA that acted as the sequencing template. Profiled with immunoSEQ multiplex PCR; TCRdb holds only in-frame clones, not every one. The sample has 150,000 to 200,000 clones, approximately 56% seen once. Treatment given: oral pan-JAK inhibitor, 5-10 mg twice daily. This specimen was CD4+ T cells sorted from blood, taken at week 4, from a patient treated with tofacitinib. The receptors shown here come from a human donor with alopecia areata.

The rearrangement joins TRBV2 to TRBJ1-2; D remains unclear. Germline V gives CDR1 SNHLY, CDR2 FYNNEI. Trimming took 2 bases from V and 1 from J, leaving 14 bases between them. CDR3 length equals 16 residues. The CDR3: CASSEYLQDVNYGYTF. The CDR3 region has the DNA TGTGCCAGCAGTGAATACTTGCAGGATGTTAACTATGGCTACACCTTC.

This chain joins TRBV29-1 and TRBJ2-7, with TRBD2 identical over 8 bases. This CDR3 contains 14 residues. In germline, CDR1 is SQVTM, CDR2 ANQGSEA. Trimming cost V 0 bases and J 4 bases; bases outside gene matches: 5. CDR3 sequence: CSVEDKSSGYEQYF. The CDR3 nucleotides read TGCAGCGTTGAAGATAAGTCTAGCGGGTACGAGCAGTACTTC.

V is TRBV9 and J is TRBJ2-3; D remains ambiguous. Germline lookup yields CDR1 SGDLS and CDR2 YYNGEE. This CDR3 spans 14 amino acids. The V end was cut by 0 bases, the J end by 2 bases, with 7 bases between. CDR3 residues: CASSVEANTDTQYF. DNA for the CDR3: TGTGCCAGCAGCGTAGAGGCAAACACAGATACGCAGTATTTT.

V is TRBV6-4 and J is TRBJ2-1, with D maybe TRBD1 (6 bases). Per the germline V gene, CDR1 is MRHNA and CDR2 is SNTAGT. Trimming cost V 8 bases and J 6 bases, with 26 bases left between them. The length of the CDR3 is 17 residues. The DNA of the CDR3 is TGTGCCAGCCTGAGGGCAGGGGACCAGGGGTTCTCCAATGAGCAGTTCTTC. Protein: CASLRAGDQGFSNEQFF.

This clone was counted a few times. The rearrangement links TRBV18 to TRBJ2-1; 8 bases fit TRBD2. Germline CDR1 KGHSH, CDR2 LQKENI. The CDR3 totals 15 residues. J gave up 10 bases and V 1 base, and 9 bases lay outside the gene matches. In nucleotides, the CDR3 is TGTGCCAGCTCACCACTAGCGGGGAGGGGCGGCGAGCAGTTCTTC. Its protein is CASSPLAGRGGEQFF.

The J gene is TRBJ1-1, the V gene TRBV29-1; D might be TRBD1 (5 bases). Deletions cut 3 bases from V and 6 bases from J, with 11 bases between. This CDR3 has 12 amino acids. Germline CDR1 reads SQVTM; CDR2 reads ANQGSEA. CDR3 amino acids: CSVEGGTPEAFF. In nucleotides, the CDR3 is TGCAGCGTTGAGGGGGGTACCCCTGAAGCTTTCTTT.

This chain joins TRBV6-5 and TRBJ2-5; TRBD2 agrees at 7 bases. The germline V gene encodes CDR1 MNHEY and CDR2 SVGAGI. V lost 7 bases and J lost 7; bases outside the gene matches: 9. CDR3 length: 13 amino acids. The CDR3 is CASTRSGEGTQYF. The CDR3 DNA follows: TGTGCCAGCACTCGCAGCGGGGAAGGGACCCAGTACTTC.

The chain carries TRBV2 and TRBJ1-5, with 8 bases lining up with TRBD1. CDR3 length: 13 residues. Germline V gene data show CDR1 as SNHLY and CDR2 as FYNNEI. V was pared by 6 bases and J by 9 bases, with 7 bases of the junction left unmatched. The CDR3 nucleotides read TGTGCCAGCAGCGGACAGGGCGAGGGGCCCCAGCATTTT. This gives the protein CASSGQGEGPQHF.

This clone came up once. The chain has TRBV7-9 and TRBJ1-2; D uncertain. CDR3 length: 13 amino acids. V lost 1 base, J lost 2 bases, and 5 bases lay in between. CDR1 SEHNR and CDR2 FQNEAQ come from the germline V gene (reference sequence). DNA of the CDR3: TGTGCCAGCAGCTTAGTTGGGAACTATGGCTACACCTTC. Translating it yields CASSLVGNYGYTF.

In this sample, this clone turned up a few times. This chain uses TRBV19 with TRBJ1-5; a weak D match, TRBD1 (6 bases). V was cut by 2 bases and J by 3 bases, with 11 bases left in between. Germline V gives CDR1 LNHDA, CDR2 SQIVND (reference sequence). This CDR3 is 15 amino acids long. The CDR3 loop reads CASSIRRGPNQPQHF. The CDR3 nucleotides are TGTGCCAGTAGTATACGCCGGGGGCCCAATCAGCCCCAGCATTTT. Complete variable domain (other parts from reference TRBV19 and TRBJ1-5): DGGITQSPKYLFRKEGQNVTLSCEQNLNHDAMYWYRQDPGQGLRLIYYSQIVNDFQKGDIAEGYSVSREKKESFPLTVTSAQKNPTAFYLCASSIRRGPNQPQHFGDGTRLSIL.

The J gene is TRBJ2-7, the V gene TRBV10-3; D is perhaps TRBD1 (5 bases). CDR3 length equals 12 residues. Germline CDR1 reads ENHRY; CDR2 reads SYGVKD. V lost 5 bases and J 4 bases, leaving 9 bases between the germline ends. The CDR3 sequence is CAISPSGYEQYF. CDR3 bases: TGTGCCATCAGTCCCTCAGGGTACGAGCAGTACTTC.

The CDR3 loop is CASSLSAGRTDTQYF. In DNA, the CDR3 is TGCGCCAGCAGCTTGTCCGCGGGCCGCACAGATACGCAGTATTTT. The rearrangement links TRBV5-1 to TRBJ2-3; D might be TRBD2 (5 bases). In germline, CDR1 is SGHRS, CDR2 YFSETQ. The V and J ends lost 1 base and 1 base respectively, with 10 bases between them. The CDR3 loop spans 15 amino acids.

The chain is built from TRBV10-3 and TRBJ1-5; 10 bases align to TRBD1. CDR1 and CDR2 from the germline V gene are ENHRY and SYGVKD. The CDR3 covers 15 residues. Germline trimming cut 10 bases from V and 2 bases from J; bases unmatched to any gene: 8. CDR3 in DNA: TGTGCCAGCCGACAGGGGGCAAGGGGCAATCAGCCCCAGCATTTT. Its protein product is CASRQGARGNQPQHF.

V usage is TRBV6-5 and J usage is TRBJ2-3; D is perhaps TRBD1 (6 bases). Trimming took 4 bases from V and 2 from J, leaving 10 bases between them. Germline-derived CDR1 and CDR2 are MNHEY and SVGAGI. The CDR3 spans 14 residues. For the CDR3, the DNA is TGTGCCAGCAGTTCCGGGACACCCACAGATACGCAGTATTTT. As protein: CASSSGTPTDTQYF.

This chain joins TRBV21-1 and TRBJ2-4; the DNA was not compared with TRBD2, the D call given in the table. TRBV21-1 is flagged as a pseudogene. The CDR3 totals 18 residues. CDR3 amino acids: CASSRGVRDSRAGNIQYF. In DNA form, the CDR3 reads TGTGCCAGCAGCAGAGGTGTCCGGGACTCCCGCGCGGGAAACATTCAGTACTTC.

This clone has only a few counts. J is TRBJ1-1 and V is TRBV29-1; D possibly corresponds to TRBD1 (5 bases). The CDR3 is made up of 13 amino acids. V lost 6 bases and J 3 bases, leaving 14 bases between the germline ends. The germline CDR1 and CDR2 sequences are SQVTM and ANQGSEA. CDR3 coding DNA: TGCAGCGTGGAGGGGAAGGTTCACACTGAAGCTTTCTTT. This codes for CSVEGKVHTEAFF.

The genes are TRBV27 and TRBJ1-2; TRBD1 matches at 7 bases. The CDR3 spans 14 residues. The germline V gene has CDR1 MNHEY and CDR2 SMNVEV (reference sequence). Trimming cost V 8 bases and J 7 bases; bases outside gene matches: 13. The CDR3 DNA reads TGTGCCAGCGCGACCCCTAACGACAGGGCTGGCTACACCTTC. Its translation is CASATPNDRAGYTF.

The gene calls are TRBV29-1 and TRBJ2-5; D unresolved. This CDR3 comprises 11 residues. V lost 8 bases to trimming and J lost 5 bases, with 12 bases between them. The V gene's germline CDR1 is SQVTM and CDR2 ANQGSEA. DNA of the CDR3: TGCAGCATAACGTCCGGCGAGACCCAGTACTTC. Translation gives CSITSGETQYF. The full variable domain, with the rest looked up from reference TRBV29-1 and TRBJ2-5, is SAVISQKPSRDICQRGTSLTIQCQVDSQVTMMFWYRQQPGQSLTLIATANQGSEATYESGFVIDKFPISRPNLTFSTLTVSNMSPEDSSIYLCSITSGETQYFGPGTRLLVL.

V gene TRBV4-1 combines with J gene TRBJ1-3; D possibly corresponds to TRBD1 (5 bases). V was clipped by 1 base and J by 0 bases, with 7 bases between them. CDR3 size: 15 residues. The germline V gene encodes CDR1 MGHRA and CDR2 YSYEKL. This CDR3 reads CASSQGGLSGNTIYF. The DNA for the CDR3 is TGCGCCAGCAGCCAAGGGGGCCTCTCTGGAAACACCATATATTTT.

A few counts support this clone. The chain links TRBV18 to TRBJ1-1; D might be TRBD1 (5 bases). CDR3 size: 18 residues. Looked up from germline, CDR1 is KGHSH and CDR2 is LQKENI. V was shortened by 1 base and J by 1 base, with 19 bases between the two germline ends. The DNA of the CDR3 is TGTGCCAGCTCACCACTAAAGGGGTTGAACATCGAGAACACTGAAGCTTTCTTT. This translates into CASSPLKGLNIENTEAFF.

The chain is built from TRBV6-6 and TRBJ1-1; no clear D. The CDR3 extends over 16 amino acids. V dropped 0 bases and J dropped 0 bases, with 11 bases sitting between them. CDR1 and CDR2 from the germline V gene are MNHNY and SVGAGI (reference sequence). The CDR3: CASSYSVGRVNTEAFF. Written as DNA, the CDR3 is TGTGCCAGCAGTTACTCCGTTGGACGGGTGAACACTGAAGCTTTCTTT.

The chain employs TRBV5-1 and TRBJ1-5, with D tentatively TRBD1 (6 bases). Trimming removed 0 bases at V and 3 bases at J, with 10 bases between. Germline V lookup: CDR1 SGHRS, CDR2 YFSETQ. The CDR3 length is 15 residues. In DNA form, the CDR3 reads TGCGCCAGCAGCTTGGAGGGGGGAGTCAATCAGCCCCAGCATTTT. It translates to CASSLEGGVNQPQHF. Together with reference TRBV5-1 and TRBJ1-5, the CDR3 gives the full variable domain: KAGVTQTPRYLIKTRGQQVTLSCSPISGHRSVSWYQQTPGQGLQFLFEYFSETQRNKGNFPGRFSGRQFSNSRSEMNVSTLELGDSALYLCASSLEGGVNQPQHFGDGTRLSIL.

The chain is built from TRBV27 and TRBJ1-1; possibly TRBD1 for D (5 bases). Germline CDR1 reads MNHEY; CDR2 reads SMNVEV (reference sequence). V was shortened by 8 bases and J by 0 bases, with 13 bases between the two germline ends. The CDR3 is 14 amino acids. CDR3 sequence (DNA): TGTGCCAGCGTTAAGTGGGGCGTGAACACTGAAGCTTTCTTT. Translation gives CASVKWGVNTEAFF.

J is TRBJ2-7 and V is TRBV13; a weak D match, TRBD1 (6 bases). Trimming took off 3 bases at V and 0 bases at J, with 9 bases between the two ends. The germline CDR1 and CDR2 sequences are PRHDT and FYEKMQ (reference sequence). The CDR3 contains 14 residues. CDR3 sequence reads: CASSFRGSSYEQYF. The CDR3 DNA reads TGTGCCAGCAGCTTCAGGGGAAGCTCCTACGAGCAGTACTTC.